This T cell receptor beta chain derives from a study of cytomegalovirus exposure and HLA in healthy donors. The PCR contained 60 Vbeta and 13 Jbeta primers. Only in-frame clones appear in the TCRdb table, and some are missing; sequencing was by immunoSEQ multiplex PCR. The data hold tens of thousands of clones, with nearly 80% observed a single time. This CDR3 is 15 amino acids long. Germline CDR1 LNHDA, CDR2 SQIVND (reference sequence). V was trimmed by 6 bases and J by 1 base, leaving 15 bases between them. Details on this clone: Its specificity is unknown.

Study observations and caveats: On later analysis, the bulk of CMV-associated TCR beta chains appeared to be HLA-restricted. Previously analyzed data showed that most TCR beta V segments were productive at a frequency of about 87% or about 30%. One variant, a missense change in DCLRE1C, was linked in a later analysis to TCR beta V- and J-gene trimming. Cytomegalovirus-associated TCR beta chains were listed, numbering around 150.

The chain joins TRBV19 to TRBJ2-5; D might be TRBD2 (6 bases). The source material was PBMCs. This receptor was obtained from a woman aged 40 to 50 in good health and CMV-seropositive. This CDR3 reads CASSSLWDSQETQYF. The CDR3 nucleotides are TGTGCCAGTAGCTCTCTTTGGGACTCCCAAGAGACCCAGTACTTC.